This entry features one T cell receptor (beta chain) sequence. Germline V gene sequence: CDR1 SGDLS, CDR2 YYNGEE. CDR3 size: 14 residues. V was clipped by 4 bases and J by 5 bases; unmatched bases: 6. Profiled with immunoSEQ multiplex PCR; TCRdb holds only in-frame clones, not every one. Among 70,000 to 95,000 clones listed, 80% to 95% were seen once. The record originates from a study of blood T cell repertoires in COVID-19. Study-level information: Donors in the United States, Italy and Spain gave samples during acute or convalescent COVID-19.

The chain employs TRBV9 and TRBJ2-5; TRBD2 matches at 9 bases. The sample taken for sequencing was peripheral blood. The sequence derives from a woman aged 55 to 70 with active COVID-19. CDR3 sequence reads: CASSNGLAKETQYF. For the CDR3, the DNA is TGTGCCAGCAGCAATGGACTAGCGAAGGAGACCCAGTACTTC.